One and the same sample provided the 13 T cell receptor beta chains below, sequenced in a study of technical replicates of blood from a few donors. Produced via immunoSEQ multiplex PCR; TCRdb's table is partial and in-frame only. Among 50,000 to 55,000 clones listed, about 86% were seen once. Specimen: PBMCs. These receptors were taken from a human donor in good health. Some clones in this sample may be carry-over from other donors' samples.

The V and J genes are TRBV7-9 and TRBJ2-7; 10 bases agree with TRBD1. This CDR3 region has 15 residues. With V trimmed by 6 bases and J by 3 bases, 8 bases remained unmatched. Per germline, CDR1 SEHNR and CDR2 FQNEAQ (reference sequence). This CDR3 is CASSWGTGELYEQYF. The CDR3 DNA sequence: TGTGCCAGCAGTTGGGGGACAGGGGAACTCTACGAGCAGTACTTC.

This chain connects TRBV7-6 to TRBJ2-7, with TRBD1 as a possible D gene (6 bases). Germline CDR1 is SGHVS and CDR2 is FNYEAQ. The CDR3 is 13 amino acids. V lost 5 bases to trimming and J lost 3 bases, with 11 bases between them. Here the CDR3 reads CASSLGQFYEQYF. As DNA, the CDR3 is TGTGCCAGCAGCCTTGGACAGTTCTACGAGCAGTACTTC.

The chain carries TRBV4-3 and TRBJ1-4; D uncertain. Germline V gene lookup returns CDR1 LGHNA and CDR2 YSLEER. Trimming took 0 bases from V and 4 from J, leaving 12 bases between them. The CDR3 length is 16 residues. CDR3 protein: CASSQDVLTVNEKLFF. The CDR3 DNA follows: TGCGCCAGCAGCCAAGATGTCCTAACAGTTAATGAAAAACTGTTTTTT.

V usage is TRBV6-1 and J usage is TRBJ2-7, with 7 bases matching TRBD2. Trimming cost V 7 bases and J 1 base; bases outside gene matches: 7. The CDR3 spans 14 residues. Germline V gene lookup returns CDR1 MNHNS and CDR2 SASEGT. DNA for the CDR3: TGTGCCAGCACCGCGGGACTATCATCCTACGAGCAGTACTTC. It encodes CASTAGLSSYEQYF.

For the CDR3, the DNA is TGTGCCAGCAGCGCGGCGCTGCCCTATCCTAATGAAAAACTGTTTTTT. Translated, it gives CASSAALPYPNEKLFF. This chain joins TRBV11-2 and TRBJ1-4; D call uncertain. Deletions cut 5 bases from V and 3 bases from J, with 16 bases between. CDR3 length equals 16 residues. Per the germline V gene, CDR1 is SGHAT and CDR2 is FQNNGV.

V is TRBV11-3 and J is TRBJ2-1; 7 positions agree with TRBD2. The germline gives CDR1 SGHNT, CDR2 YENEEA. V lost 5 bases and J lost 9; bases outside the gene matches: 4. This CDR3 has 12 residues. The CDR3, as DNA: TGTGCCAGCAGCCCCGGGGAGGGTGAGCAGTTCTTC. Protein: CASSPGEGEQFF. The variable domain in full, with the rest retrieved from reference TRBV11-3 and TRBJ2-1, is EAGVVQSPRYKIIEKKQPVAFWCNPISGHNTLYWYLQNLGQGPELLIRYENEEAVDDSQLPKDRFSAERLKGVDSTLKIQPAELGDSAVYLCASSPGEGEQFFGPGTRLTVL.

The rearrangement links TRBV5-6 to TRBJ2-1; 11 bases agree with TRBD2. The CDR3 has 17 residues. With V trimmed by 1 base and J by 1 base, 4 bases remained unmatched. CDR1 is SGHDT, CDR2 YYEEEE, per germline. CDR3 nucleotide sequence: TGTGCCAGCAGCTTGTGGCTAGCGGGGGGTTCCTACAATGAGCAGTTCTTC. Protein: CASSLWLAGGSYNEQFF.

The rearrangement links TRBV7-9 to TRBJ1-2; no clear D gene. Germline CDR1 and CDR2: SEHNR and FQNEAQ (reference sequence). The CDR3 has 12 amino acids. V was shortened by 1 base and J by 8 bases, with 8 bases between the two germline ends. The DNA of the CDR3 is TGTGCCAGCAGCTTAGAACAGAAAGGCTACACCTTC. The encoded protein is CASSLEQKGYTF.

V gene TRBV25-1 combines with J gene TRBJ2-3; D may be TRBD2 (6 bases). Germline CDR1 reads MGHDK; CDR2 reads SYGVNS. Trimming shortened V by 6 bases and J by 2 bases, and 18 bases separated the two germline ends. The CDR3 spans 16 residues. The DNA for the CDR3 is TGTGCCAGCAGCAACCGGGACTGGGGCTTCACAGATACGCAGTATTTT. It codes for CASSNRDWGFTDTQYF.

CDR3 sequence: CASSLEQGYEQYF. Here the CDR3 DNA reads TGCGCCAGCAGCTTAGAACAGGGATACGAGCAGTACTTC. The chain joins TRBV5-1 to TRBJ2-7; D is perhaps TRBD1 (6 bases). Germline lookup yields CDR1 SGHRS and CDR2 YFSETQ. The V and J ends lost 2 bases and 4 bases respectively, with 10 bases between them. CDR3 length: 13 residues. Together with reference TRBV5-1 and TRBJ2-7, the CDR3 gives the full variable domain: KAGVTQTPRYLIKTRGQQVTLSCSPISGHRSVSWYQQTPGQGLQFLFEYFSETQRNKGNFPGRFSGRQFSNSRSEMNVSTLELGDSALYLCASSLEQGYEQYFGPGTRLTVT.

This chain joins TRBV5-5 and TRBJ2-7; tentatively, D is TRBD2 (5 bases). CDR1 and CDR2 from the germline V gene are SGHKS and YYEKEE (reference sequence). The CDR3 is 16 amino acids. V lost 4 bases, J lost 0 bases, and 17 bases lay in between. The chain's CDR3 is CASSPQGGQSSYEQYF. Here the CDR3 DNA reads TGTGCCAGCAGCCCCCAAGGCGGGCAGAGCTCCTACGAGCAGTACTTC.

The chain is built from TRBV6-5 and TRBJ1-2, with D possibly TRBD1 on 5 matching bases. Trimming pared 7 bases from V and 8 bases from J, leaving 17 bases between. The germline gives CDR1 MNHEY, CDR2 SVGAGI. CDR3 size: 13 residues. The CDR3, as DNA: TGTGCCAGCACCCCACGAGAAACAGGAGGCTACACCTTC. This sequence encodes CASTPRETGGYTF.

The V and J genes are TRBV6-5 and TRBJ1-5; 7 bases map to TRBD1. CDR3 length: 15 amino acids. The J segment lost 4 bases and the V segment lost 6 bases, leaving 9 bases of the junction unmatched. The V gene's germline CDR1 is MNHEY and CDR2 SVGAGI. This CDR3 reads CASRPTGSLNQPQHF. CDR3 coding DNA: TGTGCCAGCAGACCGACAGGGTCCCTAAATCAGCCCCAGCATTTT.